The rows below give T cell receptor beta chains drawn from one sample of a study of shared clonotypes between healthy human individuals. Using immunoSEQ multiplex PCR, the repertoire was profiled, and TCRdb retains in-frame clones only, with some absent. The sample holds fewer than 1.8 million clones; approximately 98.5% are singletons and the top ten take about 0.35%. Sequenced sample: naive CD4+ T cells sorted from blood. The receptors here all came from a man aged 25 to 45 in good health. Both conserved end residues are part of each CDR3. D genes are given only for firm matches.

J: TRBJ2-7; D: TRBD1; V: TRBV19; CDR3: CASSIGTGLYEQYF
J: TRBJ2-1; D: -; V: TRBV11-2; CDR3: CASSSPGSYNEQFF
J: TRBJ2-7; D: -; V: TRBV5-1; CDR3: CASSLGTQPLGQYF
J: TRBJ1-4; D: -; V: TRBV2; CDR3: CASSVWRTTNEKLFF
J: TRBJ1-2; D: -; V: TRBV7-2; CDR3: CASSLPLYGYTF
J: TRBJ2-5; D: -; V: TRBV21-1; CDR3: CASSKPFGPETQYF
J: TRBJ2-2; D: -; V: TRBV5-1; CDR3: CASRQNTDTGELFF
J: TRBJ1-1; D: -; V: TRBV28; CDR3: CASSLREIKAFF
J: TRBJ2-1; D: -; V: TRBV7-8; CDR3: CASSPTLAGSSYNEQFF
J: TRBJ2-3; D: -; V: TRBV28; CDR3: CASSHGPTYTQYF
J: TRBJ1-2; D: -; V: TRBV10-2; CDR3: CASSDLNFPAFGYTF
J: TRBJ2-7; D: -; V: TRBV5-1; CDR3: CASSLEPPTYEQYF
J: TRBJ2-3; D: -; V: TRBV6-5; CDR3: CASRADTQYF
J: TRBJ2-7; D: TRBD1; V: TRBV7-2; CDR3: CASSPTGTVSYEQYF
J: TRBJ2-3; D: TRBD2; V: TRBV9; CDR3: CASSVGTSGYSTDTQYF
J: TRBJ2-3; D: -; V: TRBV2; CDR3: CASSVRLRGATPLVTQYF
J: TRBJ1-2; D: -; V: TRBV19; CDR3: CASSRQNNYGYTF
J: TRBJ2-1; D: TRBD2; V: TRBV6-5; CDR3: CASSPGRGVYNEQFF
J: TRBJ2-3; D: -; V: TRBV18; CDR3: CASSPSGGRRGDTQYF
J: TRBJ2-7; D: -; V: TRBV30; CDR3: CAWSRDLEQYF
J: TRBJ1-2; D: -; V: TRBV18; CDR3: CASSPGGTRRNYGYTF
J: TRBJ2-7; D: TRBD1; V: TRBV18; CDR3: CASSPQRQGRSYEQYF
J: TRBJ2-7; D: TRBD1; V: TRBV27; CDR3: CASSRDSYEQYF
J: TRBJ1-2; D: TRBD1; V: TRBV5-1; CDR3: CASSKKIPGQETSRDYGYTF
J: TRBJ2-7; D: -; V: TRBV6-1; CDR3: CASSEALPFEQYF
J: TRBJ2-4; D: TRBD1; V: TRBV15; CDR3: CATSRDGTGGLKNIQYF